This T cell receptor (beta chain) was sequenced in a study of blood T cell repertoires in COVID-19. Study-level information: From T cells, B-cell-depleted T cells, or PBMCs came the material, which was cDNA or gDNA.

This clone has only one observation. Germline V gives CDR1 MDHEN, CDR2 SYDVKM. V lost 3 bases, J lost 2 bases, and 7 bases lay in between. The CDR3 runs 14 residues. Sequencing used immunoSEQ multiplex PCR; TCRdb keeps in-frame clones, though not all of them. The table shows about 350,000 clones, with less than 90% occurring only once. Two negative PCRs, clearance, or symptom resolution were required of recovered Cohort 3 donors. The clonotype was recovered from a woman aged 30 to 39 who had recovered from COVID-19. This chain connects TRBV28 to TRBJ1-4; D unresolved. Sample: PBMCs or T cells enriched from blood (not recorded which). The CDR3 region is CASSLRGTNEKLFF. CDR3 nucleotide sequence: TGTGCCAGCAGTTTGAGAGGGACTAATGAAAAACTGTTTTTT.